What follows are 15 T cell receptor beta chains derived from one specimen sequenced in a study of CD8+CD57+ T cells in acquired aplastic anemia. Both TCR beta VDJ combination and CDR3 sequence profiling were carried out. Genomic DNA was the template for this profiling. TCRdb itself ran the reads through MiXCR, one entry per CDR3 protein. The sample lists around 400,000 distinct CDR3 sequences, roughly 64% occurring once. Sequencing used sorted CD4+, CD8+, or CD8+CD57+ T cells (not recorded which) from PBMCs. These receptors originate from a human donor in good health, serving as a control.

The V call is TRBV29-1, the J call TRBJ1-2; the match to TRBD1 covers 7 bases. CDR1 and CDR2 from the germline V gene are SQVTM and ANQGSEA. The CDR3 is 13 residues long. The V gene end was trimmed by 2 bases and the J gene end by 3 bases; junction bases not matched to a gene: 3. CDR3 coding DNA: TGCAGCGTTGAACAGGGGGGCCACTATGGCTACACCTTC. Protein sequence: CSVEQGGHYGYTF.

V usage is TRBV20-1 and J usage is TRBJ2-7; either TRBD1 or TRBD2 may fit D (6 bases each). V was shortened by 6 bases and J by 5 bases, with 20 bases between the two germline ends. Germline values: CDR1 DFQATT, CDR2 SNEGSKA (reference sequence). This CDR3 comprises 14 residues. CDR3 amino acids: CSALRQETGDEQYF. As DNA, the CDR3 is TGCAGTGCCCTACGACAGGAGACGGGGGACGAGCAGTACTTC.

As regards this clonotype: An end of the junction differs from the germline gene, which may be a read error. The chain joins TRBV5-5 to TRBJ1-2; D remains unclear. The CDR3 is made up of 14 amino acids. CDR1 and CDR2 from the germline V gene are SGHKS and YYEKEE (reference sequence). The CDR3, as DNA: TGCGCCAGCAGCCCCACTAACTGGAACTATGGCTACACCTTC. This gives the protein CASSPTNWNYGYTF.

The chain combines TRBV20-1 with TRBJ1-1; D remains unclear. Per the germline V gene, CDR1 is DFQATT and CDR2 is SNEGSKA (reference sequence). Trimming removed 1 base from V and 14 bases from J, with 14 bases in between. This CDR3 spans 11 amino acids. The CDR3 DNA follows: TGCAGTGCTAGAGTTCGTACCGAACAGTTCTTT. It yields the protein CSARVRTEQFF.

This clonotype was counted ten times or more. The rearrangement uses TRBV6-1 and TRBJ2-7, with D possibly matching TRBD2 (5 bases). The CDR3 is 14 amino acids. Germline CDR1 MNHNS, CDR2 SASEGT. V lost 6 bases and J lost 0, with 12 bases in between. Written as DNA, the CDR3 is TGTGCCAGCAGAGAGGACTCGAACTCCTACGAGCAGTACTTC. Amino acids: CASREDSNSYEQYF.

The rearrangement joins TRBV7-6 to TRBJ2-7, with D perhaps TRBD2 (6 bases). V was cut by 4 bases and J by 4 bases, with 17 bases left in between. This CDR3 spans 15 amino acids. Germline loops: CDR1 SGHVS, CDR2 FNYEAQ. CDR3 DNA sequence: TGTGCCAGCAGCTCAGAGGCGGGACGGCAATACGAGCAGTACTTC. Residues: CASSSEAGRQYEQYF.

In DNA form, the CDR3 reads TGTGCCACCAGTCCGGGACAGGGCACTCAGCCCTTGCATTTT. This encodes CATSPGQGTQPLHF. The chain recombines TRBV24-1 with TRBJ1-5; TRBD1 matches 9 bases. Germline values: CDR1 KGHDR, CDR2 SFDVKD. The V and J ends lost 6 bases and 15 bases, in that order; junction bases with no gene match: 14. The CDR3 loop spans 14 amino acids.

This clonotype occurred a few times. The gene calls are TRBV7-2 and TRBJ2-4, with no clear D. The CDR3 sequence is 13 residues long. CDR1 and CDR2 from the germline V gene are SGHTA and FQGNSA. The V end lost 5 bases, the J end lost 7 bases, and 12 bases lay between the germline ends. DNA for the CDR3: TGTGCCAGCAGCATGGACCCTGTCAACATTCAGTACTTC. Translating gives CASSMDPVNIQYF.

As concerns this clonotype: The CDR3 end shows no conserved phenylalanine or tryptophan, and so a read error is likely. The genes are TRBV7-3 and TRBJ1-6; D is ambiguous. V shed 5 bases and J shed 9 bases, with 8 bases lying between them. CDR3 length: 12 residues. From germline, CDR1 is SGHTA and CDR2 FQGTGA. The CDR3 reads CASSQVTSPLHL. CDR3 nucleotides: TGTGCCAGCAGCCAAGTGACTTCACCCCTCCACCTT.

The chain is built from TRBV7-2 and TRBJ1-5, with D possibly being TRBD1 (5 bases). This CDR3 has 14 residues. CDR1 and CDR2 from the germline V gene are SGHTA and FQGNSA. The V end was cut by 5 bases, the J end by 4 bases, with 12 bases between. In nucleotides, the CDR3 is TGTGCCAGCAGCCACAGGATCCCTAATCAGCCCCAGCATTTT. Protein sequence: CASSHRIPNQPQHF.

About this clonotype itself: At one end the junction does not follow the germline gene, possibly because of a read error. V is TRBV14 and J is TRBJ1-3, with 8 bases identical to TRBD1. The CDR3 is 14 amino acids. Germline values: CDR1 SGHDN, CDR2 FVKESK. In DNA, the CDR3 is TGTGCCAGCAGCCCGGTTCGGACAGGGCTTACGAGCAATTTT. This codes for CASSPVRTGLTSNF.

The chain has TRBV20-1 and TRBJ1-2; D may be TRBD1 (5 bases). Trimming stripped 5 bases from V and 6 bases from J, with 19 bases between. The germline V gene encodes CDR1 DFQATT and CDR2 SNEGSKA (reference sequence). This CDR3 region has 14 residues. The CDR3 region has the DNA TGCAGTGCTTCCGACGGGGGTTCTGGCGATGGCTACACCTTC. It encodes CSASDGGSGDGYTF.

A note on this clonotype: The CDR3 carries no conserved terminal phenylalanine or tryptophan, so it likely arises from a read error. The limits of the CDR3 on the DNA are not certain, so only TCRdb's listed CDR3 is given. The chain links TRBV7-9 to TRBJ1-1; TRBD1, as called in the table, went unchecked against the DNA. Germline loops: CDR1 SEHNR, CDR2 FQNEAQ (reference sequence). The CDR3 numbers 13 amino acids, ends counted. CDR3 in amino acids: CASSFTGAGNSPL.

In regard to this clonotype: This could be a read error, since a much larger clone is one nucleotide away. The CDR3 loop reads CASSHGGSSDQPQHF. CDR3 sequence (DNA): TGTGCCAGCAGCCACGGTGGATCAAGCGATCAGCCCCAGCATTTT. The chain carries TRBV4-2 and TRBJ1-5; D is unresolved. V lost 3 bases, J lost 5 bases, and 14 bases lay in between. Germline V gives CDR1 LGHNA, CDR2 YNFKEQ. The CDR3 has 15 residues.

CDR3 loop: CATSDKRGTEQFF. Written as DNA, the CDR3 is TGTGCCACCAGTGACAAAAGGGGGACTGAACAGTTCTTC. The chain has TRBV24-1 and TRBJ2-1; D may be TRBD1 or TRBD2 (6 bases each). The germline CDR1 and CDR2 sequences are KGHDR and SFDVKD. The V end lost 4 bases, the J end lost 13 bases, and 16 bases lay between the germline ends. This CDR3 contains 13 residues.